The clone carrying this T cell receptor beta chain was seen only once. The antigen is undetermined. The data originate from a study of cytomegalovirus exposure and HLA in healthy donors. Study at large: The use of the same platform for the 120 validation repertoires and the roughly 670 first-cohort repertoires was reported by a later analysis.

Study conclusions and caveats: A list of roughly 180 TCR beta chains associated with cytomegalovirus was given.

TCRdb keeps only in-frame clones here, not all; method: immunoSEQ multiplex PCR. The sample includes approximately 150,000 clones, just under 85% of them seen just once. Germline CDR1 LNHNV, CDR2 YYDKDF (reference sequence). CDR3 length equals 15 residues. After removal of 1 base from V and 0 bases from J, the junction contained 3 bases not matched to a gene. Sequences were obtained from PBMCs. The TCR originated in a man under 40 in good health and CMV-seropositive. The chain couples TRBV15 to TRBJ2-7; TRBD1 matches at 7 bases. CDR3 coding DNA: TGTGCCACCAGCAGAGGACAGGGTAGCTCCTACGAGCAGTACTTC. It translates to CATSRGQGSSYEQYF.